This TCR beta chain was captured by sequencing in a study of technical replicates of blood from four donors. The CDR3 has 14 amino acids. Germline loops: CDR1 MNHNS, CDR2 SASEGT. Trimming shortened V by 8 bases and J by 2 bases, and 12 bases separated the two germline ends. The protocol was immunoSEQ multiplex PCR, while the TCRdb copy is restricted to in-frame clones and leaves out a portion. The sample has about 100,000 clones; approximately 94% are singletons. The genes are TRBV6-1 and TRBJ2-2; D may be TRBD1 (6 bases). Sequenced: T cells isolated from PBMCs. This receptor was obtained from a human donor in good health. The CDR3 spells CASRQALNTGELFF. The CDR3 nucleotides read TGTGCCAGCCGACAGGCCTTAAACACCGGGGAGCTGTTTTTT.